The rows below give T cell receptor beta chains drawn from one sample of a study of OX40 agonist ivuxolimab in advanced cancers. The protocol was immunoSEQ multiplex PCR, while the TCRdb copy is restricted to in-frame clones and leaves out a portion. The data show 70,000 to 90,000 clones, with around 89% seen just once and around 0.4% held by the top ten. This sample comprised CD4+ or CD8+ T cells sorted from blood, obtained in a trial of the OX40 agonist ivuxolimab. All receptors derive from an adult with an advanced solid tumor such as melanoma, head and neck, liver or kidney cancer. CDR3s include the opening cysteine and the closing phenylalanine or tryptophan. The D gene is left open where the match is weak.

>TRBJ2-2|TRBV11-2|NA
TGTGCCAGCAGCTCCTACACAGGGAACACCGGGGAGCTGTTTTTT
CASSSYTGNTGELFF
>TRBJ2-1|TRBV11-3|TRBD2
TGTGCCAGCAGCACTAAAGGACTAGCGGGAGCCCACAATGAGCAGTTCTTC
CASSTKGLAGAHNEQFF
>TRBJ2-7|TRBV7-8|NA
TGTGCCAGCAGCTTCTCCGGGAGCTCCTACGAGCAGTACTTC
CASSFSGSSYEQYF
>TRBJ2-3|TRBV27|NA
TGTGCCAGTAAACCAGGAGGGACAAGCACAGATACGCAGTATTTT
CASKPGGTSTDTQYF
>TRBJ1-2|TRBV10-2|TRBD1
TGCGCCAGCAGGACAGGGGGCGTTGGCTATGGCTACACCTTC
CASRTGGVGYGYTF
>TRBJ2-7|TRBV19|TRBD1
TGTGCCAGTAGGAGGGGGCCGAGCTCCTACGAGCAGTACTTC
CASRRGPSSYEQYF
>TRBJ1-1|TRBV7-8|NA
TGTGCCAGCAGCTTAGGCGTCAGGGGAAGACTGGCGGGTGAAGCTTTCTTT
CASSLGVRGRLAGEAFF
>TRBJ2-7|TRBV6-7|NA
TGTGCCAGCAGCAAGGTCCCAGGGTCTAAGTTCGAGCAGTACTTC
CASSKVPGSKFEQYF
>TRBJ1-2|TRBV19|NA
TGTGCCAGTAGTCTAGACTATGGCTACACCTTC
CASSLDYGYTF
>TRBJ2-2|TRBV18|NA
TGTGCCAGCTCACCAGAGGGACTCCCCACCACCGGGGAGCTGTTTTTT
CASSPEGLPTTGELFF
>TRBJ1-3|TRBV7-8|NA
TGTGCCAGCAGCTTAGTATTCAGGCTACCTGGAAACACCATATATTTT
CASSLVFRLPGNTIYF
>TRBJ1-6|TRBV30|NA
TGTGCCTGGAACGGAGAATGGAGATCACCCCTCCACTTT
CAWNGEWRSPLHF
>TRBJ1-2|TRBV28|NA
TGTGCCAGCACCCGACAGGCTTACTATGGCTACACCTTC
CASTRQAYYGYTF
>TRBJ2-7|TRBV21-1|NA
TGTGCCAGCAGCAAGAACTCCTACGAGCAGTACTTC
CASSKNSYEQYF
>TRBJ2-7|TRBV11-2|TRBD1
TGTGCCAGCAGCTTAGTTAGCGGACAGGGGGCCTACGAGCAGTACTTC
CASSLVSGQGAYEQYF
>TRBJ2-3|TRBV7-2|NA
TGTGCCAGCAGCAGAACTAGCAGCACTAGCACAGATACGCAGTATTTT
CASSRTSSTSTDTQYF
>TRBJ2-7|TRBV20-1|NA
TGCAGTGGGGCCTCAACCTACGAGCAGTACTTC
CSGASTYEQYF
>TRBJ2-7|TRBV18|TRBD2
TGTGCCAGCTCGAGAACAGGACTAGCGGGAGTGTACGAGCAGTACTTC
CASSRTGLAGVYEQYF